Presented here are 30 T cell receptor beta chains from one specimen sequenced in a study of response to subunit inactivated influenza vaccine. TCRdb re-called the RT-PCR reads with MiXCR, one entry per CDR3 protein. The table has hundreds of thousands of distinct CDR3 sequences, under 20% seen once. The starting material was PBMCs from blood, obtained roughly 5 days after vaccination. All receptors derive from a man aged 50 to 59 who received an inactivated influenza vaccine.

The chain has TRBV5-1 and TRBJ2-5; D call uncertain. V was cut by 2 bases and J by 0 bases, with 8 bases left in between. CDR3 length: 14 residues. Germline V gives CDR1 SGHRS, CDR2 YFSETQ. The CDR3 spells CASSFGGNQETQYF. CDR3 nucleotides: TGCGCCAGCAGCTTCGGCGGAAACCAAGAGACCCAGTACTTC.

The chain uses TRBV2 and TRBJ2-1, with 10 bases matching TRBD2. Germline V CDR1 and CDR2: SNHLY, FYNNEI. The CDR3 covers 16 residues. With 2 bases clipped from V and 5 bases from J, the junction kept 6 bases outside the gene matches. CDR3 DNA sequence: TGTGCCAGCAGTGAATTCGCTAGCGGGGGAAACAATGAGCAGTTCTTC. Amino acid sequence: CASSEFASGGNNEQFF.

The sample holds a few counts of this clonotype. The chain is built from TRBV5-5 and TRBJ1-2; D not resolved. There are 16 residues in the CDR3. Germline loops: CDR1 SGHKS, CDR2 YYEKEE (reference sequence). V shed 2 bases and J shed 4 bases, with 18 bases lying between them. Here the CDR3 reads CASSFRPSNPLYGYTF. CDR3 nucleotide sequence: TGTGCCAGCAGCTTTCGGCCCTCGAACCCCCTCTATGGCTACACCTTC.

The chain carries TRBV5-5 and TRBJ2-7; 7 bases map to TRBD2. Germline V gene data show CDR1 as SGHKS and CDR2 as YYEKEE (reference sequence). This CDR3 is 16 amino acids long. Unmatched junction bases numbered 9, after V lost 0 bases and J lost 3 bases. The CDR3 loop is CASSLAGAGEFYEQYF. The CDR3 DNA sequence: TGTGCCAGCAGCTTGGCGGGCGCGGGAGAGTTCTACGAGCAGTACTTC. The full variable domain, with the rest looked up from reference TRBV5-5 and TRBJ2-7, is DAGVTQSPTHLIKTRGQQVTLRCSPISGHKSVSWYQQVLGQGPQFIFQYYEKEERGRGNFPDRFSARQFPNYSSELNVNALLLGDSALYLCASSLAGAGEFYEQYFGPGTRLTVT.

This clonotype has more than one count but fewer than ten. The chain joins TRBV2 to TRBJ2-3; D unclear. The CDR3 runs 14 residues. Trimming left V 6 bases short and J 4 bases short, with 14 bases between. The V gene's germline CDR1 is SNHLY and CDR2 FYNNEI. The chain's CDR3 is CASRDPIGADTQYF. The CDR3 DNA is TGTGCCAGCAGGGACCCGATCGGCGCAGATACGCAGTATTTT.

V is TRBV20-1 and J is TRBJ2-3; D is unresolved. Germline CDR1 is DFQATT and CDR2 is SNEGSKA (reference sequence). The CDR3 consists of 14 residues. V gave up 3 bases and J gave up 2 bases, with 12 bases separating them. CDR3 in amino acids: CSASGRPATDTQYF. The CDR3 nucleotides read TGCAGTGCTAGTGGTCGCCCAGCCACAGATACGCAGTATTTT.

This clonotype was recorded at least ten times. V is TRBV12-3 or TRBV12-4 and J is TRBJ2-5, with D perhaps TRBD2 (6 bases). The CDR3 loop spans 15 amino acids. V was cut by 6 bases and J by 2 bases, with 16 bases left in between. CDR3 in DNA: TGTGCCAGCAGACCAACTGGGACTGGGCAAGAGACCCAGTACTTC. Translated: CASRPTGTGQETQYF.

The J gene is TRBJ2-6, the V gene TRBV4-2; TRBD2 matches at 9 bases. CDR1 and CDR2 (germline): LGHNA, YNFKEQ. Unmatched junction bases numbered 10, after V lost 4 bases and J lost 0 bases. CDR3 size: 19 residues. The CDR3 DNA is TGTGCCAGCAGCCCCTTGTCTAGCGGGATCTTCTCTGGGGCCAACGTCCTGACTTTC. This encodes CASSPLSSGIFSGANVLTF.

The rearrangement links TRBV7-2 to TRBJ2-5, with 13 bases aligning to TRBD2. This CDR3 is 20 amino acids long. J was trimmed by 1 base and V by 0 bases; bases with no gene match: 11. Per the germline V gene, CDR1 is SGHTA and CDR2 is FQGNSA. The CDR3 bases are TGTGCCAGCAGCTTAGCGCCACTAGCGGGGGGGCCGAGTACCCAAGAGACCCAGTACTTC. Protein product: CASSLAPLAGGPSTQETQYF.

The CDR3 nucleotides are TGTGCCAGCAGCGCCCGTCTCGGCGAGCAGTACTTC. Protein sequence: CASSARLGEQYF. The rearrangement joins TRBV7-9 to TRBJ2-7; D gene uncertain. CDR1 and CDR2 (germline): SEHNR, FQNEAQ (reference sequence). Trimming took 5 bases from V and 6 from J, leaving 11 bases between them. CDR3 length: 12 residues.

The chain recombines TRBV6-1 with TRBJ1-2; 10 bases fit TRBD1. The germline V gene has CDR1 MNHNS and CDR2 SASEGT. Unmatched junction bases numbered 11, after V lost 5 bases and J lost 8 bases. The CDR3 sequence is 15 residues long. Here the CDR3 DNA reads TGTGCCAGCAGTCAATTATACCGGGACAGGGGCGGCTACACCTTC. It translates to CASSQLYRDRGGYTF.

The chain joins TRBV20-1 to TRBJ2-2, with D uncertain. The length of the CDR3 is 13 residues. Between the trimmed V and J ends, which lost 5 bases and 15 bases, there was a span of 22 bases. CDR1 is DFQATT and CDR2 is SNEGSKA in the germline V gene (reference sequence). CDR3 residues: CSASPRTPGRMFF. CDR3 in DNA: TGCAGTGCTTCCCCCAGGACCCCCGGTAGGATGTTTTTT.

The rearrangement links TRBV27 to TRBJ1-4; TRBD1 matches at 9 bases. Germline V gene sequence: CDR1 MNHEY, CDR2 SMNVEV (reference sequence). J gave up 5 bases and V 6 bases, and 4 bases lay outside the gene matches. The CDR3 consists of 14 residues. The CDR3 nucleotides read TGTGCCAGCAGGACGGACAGGGGAAATGAAAAACTGTTTTTT. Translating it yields CASRTDRGNEKLFF.

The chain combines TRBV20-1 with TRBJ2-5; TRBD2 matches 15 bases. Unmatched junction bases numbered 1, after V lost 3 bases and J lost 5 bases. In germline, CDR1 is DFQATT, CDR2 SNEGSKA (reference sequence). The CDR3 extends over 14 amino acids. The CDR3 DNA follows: TGCAGTGCTAGGGGGACTAGCGGGGGGGAGACCCAGTACTTC. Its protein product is CSARGTSGGETQYF.

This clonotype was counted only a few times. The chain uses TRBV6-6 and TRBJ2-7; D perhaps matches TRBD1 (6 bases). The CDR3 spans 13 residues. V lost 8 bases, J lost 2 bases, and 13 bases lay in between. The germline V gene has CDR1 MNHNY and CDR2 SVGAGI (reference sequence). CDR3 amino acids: CASGTTRTYEQYF. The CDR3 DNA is TGTGCCAGCGGGACAACGCGGACCTACGAGCAGTACTTC.

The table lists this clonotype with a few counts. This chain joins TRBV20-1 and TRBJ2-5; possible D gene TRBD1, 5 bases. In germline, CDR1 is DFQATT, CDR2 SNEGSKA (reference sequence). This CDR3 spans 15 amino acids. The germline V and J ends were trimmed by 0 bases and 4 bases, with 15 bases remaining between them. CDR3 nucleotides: TGCAGTGCTAGAGATGGGGCGCCAGGGCGAGAGACCCAGTACTTC. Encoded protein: CSARDGAPGRETQYF.

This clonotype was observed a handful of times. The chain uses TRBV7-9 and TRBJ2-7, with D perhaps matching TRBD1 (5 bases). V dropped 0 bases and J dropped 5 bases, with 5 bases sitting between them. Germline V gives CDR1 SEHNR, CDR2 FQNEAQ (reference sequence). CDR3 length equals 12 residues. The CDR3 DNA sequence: TGTGCCAGCAGCTTAGCGGGGCACGAGCAGTACTTC. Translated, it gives CASSLAGHEQYF.

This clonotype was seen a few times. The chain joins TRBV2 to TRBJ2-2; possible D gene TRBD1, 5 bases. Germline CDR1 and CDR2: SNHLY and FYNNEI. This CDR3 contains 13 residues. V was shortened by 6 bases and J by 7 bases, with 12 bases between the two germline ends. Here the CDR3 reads CASRSQGFGELFF. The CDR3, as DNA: TGTGCCAGCAGATCGCAGGGTTTCGGGGAGCTGTTTTTT.

CDR3 nucleotide sequence: TGTGCCAGCAGCGTAGCTATGGGCGGGGCCTACAATGAGCAGTTCTTC. Amino acid sequence: CASSVAMGGAYNEQFF. The V and J genes are TRBV9 and TRBJ2-1, with D possibly matching TRBD2 (6 bases). The germline V gene encodes CDR1 SGDLS and CDR2 YYNGEE. Deletions cut 0 bases from V and 2 bases from J, with 12 bases between. CDR3 length equals 16 residues.

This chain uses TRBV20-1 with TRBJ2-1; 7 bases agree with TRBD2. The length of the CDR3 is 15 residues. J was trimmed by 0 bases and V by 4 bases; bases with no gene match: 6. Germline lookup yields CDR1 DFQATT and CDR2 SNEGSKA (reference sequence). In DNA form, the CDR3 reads TGCAGTGCTAAAGGGGAGGGGAGCTCCTACAATGAGCAGTTCTTC. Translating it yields CSAKGEGSSYNEQFF.

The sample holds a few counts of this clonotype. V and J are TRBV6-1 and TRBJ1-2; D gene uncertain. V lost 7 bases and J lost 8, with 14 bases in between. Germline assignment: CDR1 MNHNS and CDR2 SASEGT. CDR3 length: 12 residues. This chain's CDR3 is CASIPGFLGYTF. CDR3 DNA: TGTGCCAGCATTCCAGGCTTTCTGGGCTACACCTTC.

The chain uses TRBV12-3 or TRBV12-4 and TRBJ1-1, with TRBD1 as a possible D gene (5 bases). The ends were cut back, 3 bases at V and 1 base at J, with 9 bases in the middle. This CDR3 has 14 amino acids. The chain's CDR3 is CASSFRVQNTEAFF. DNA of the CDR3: TGTGCCAGCAGTTTCAGGGTTCAGAACACTGAAGCTTTCTTT.

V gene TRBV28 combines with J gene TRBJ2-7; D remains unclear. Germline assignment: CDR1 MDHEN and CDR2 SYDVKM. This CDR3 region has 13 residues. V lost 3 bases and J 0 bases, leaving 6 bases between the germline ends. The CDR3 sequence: CASSFEPSYEQYF. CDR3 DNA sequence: TGTGCCAGCAGTTTTGAACCCTCCTACGAGCAGTACTTC.

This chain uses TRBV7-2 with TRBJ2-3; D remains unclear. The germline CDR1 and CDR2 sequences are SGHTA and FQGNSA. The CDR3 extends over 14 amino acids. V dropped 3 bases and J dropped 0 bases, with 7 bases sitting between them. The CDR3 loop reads CASSFRASTDTQYF. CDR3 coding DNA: TGTGCCAGCAGCTTTAGGGCTAGCACAGATACGCAGTATTTT.

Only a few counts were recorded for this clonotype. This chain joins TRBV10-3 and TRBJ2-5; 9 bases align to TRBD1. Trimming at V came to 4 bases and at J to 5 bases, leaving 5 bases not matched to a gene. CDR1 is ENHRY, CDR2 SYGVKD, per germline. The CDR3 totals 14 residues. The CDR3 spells CAISGQGGEETQYF. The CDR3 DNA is TGTGCCATCAGTGGACAGGGGGGAGAGGAGACCCAGTACTTC.

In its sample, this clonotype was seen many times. The CDR3 protein is CASSLAGTPYNEQFF. CDR3 DNA sequence: TGTGCCAGCAGCCTAGCGGGGACTCCCTACAATGAGCAGTTCTTC. V usage is TRBV12-3 or TRBV12-4 and J usage is TRBJ2-1; 9 nucleotides agree with TRBD2. There are 15 residues in the CDR3. V dropped 6 bases and J dropped 2; count of bases not matched to a gene: 5.

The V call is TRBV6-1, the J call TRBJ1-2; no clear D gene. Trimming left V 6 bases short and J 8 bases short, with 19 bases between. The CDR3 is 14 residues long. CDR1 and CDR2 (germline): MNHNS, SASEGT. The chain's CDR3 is CASRPRAPPGGYTF. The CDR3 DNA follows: TGTGCCAGCAGACCGCGGGCCCCCCCGGGAGGCTACACCTTC.

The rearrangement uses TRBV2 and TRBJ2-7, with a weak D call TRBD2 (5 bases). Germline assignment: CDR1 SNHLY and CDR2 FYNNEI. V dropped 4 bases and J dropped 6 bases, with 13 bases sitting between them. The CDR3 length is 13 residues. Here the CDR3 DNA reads TGTGCCAGCAGTGGGACTCCTGCCGCCGAGCAGTACTTC. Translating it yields CASSGTPAAEQYF.

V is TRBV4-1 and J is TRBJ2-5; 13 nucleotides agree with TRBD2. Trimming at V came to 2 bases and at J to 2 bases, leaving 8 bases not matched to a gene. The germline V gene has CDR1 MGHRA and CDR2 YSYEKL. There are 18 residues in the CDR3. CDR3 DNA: TGCGCCAGCAGCCAATCGACTAGCGGGGGGCCATGGCAAGAGACCCAGTACTTC. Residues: CASSQSTSGGPWQETQYF.

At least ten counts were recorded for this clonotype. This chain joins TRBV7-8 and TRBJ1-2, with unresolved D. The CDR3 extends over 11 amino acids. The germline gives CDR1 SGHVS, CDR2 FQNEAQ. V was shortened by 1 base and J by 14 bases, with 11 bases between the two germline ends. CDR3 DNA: TGTGCCAGCAGCTTAGACGGACTATGGACCTTC. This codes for CASSLDGLWTF.